This T cell receptor (beta chain) was found in a study of CDR3 diversity in severe acne. After removal of 4 bases from V and 4 bases from J, the junction contained 5 bases not matched to a gene. This CDR3 comprises 14 residues. CDR1 and CDR2 (germline): SGHRS, YFSETQ. TCRdb independently ran MiXCR on the PCR reads; one entry per CDR3 protein. This sample has over 70,000 distinct CDR3 sequences, with under 65% found just once. This receptor was taken from a male donor in good health, without acne. This chain joins TRBV5-1 and TRBJ2-7, with 10 bases identical to TRBD2. The sequenced sample consisted of blood. The CDR3 here is CASSTGTSEYEQYF. CDR3 DNA: TGCGCCAGCAGCACAGGGACTAGCGAGTACGAGCAGTACTTC. The full variable domain, rest sourced from reference TRBV5-1 and TRBJ2-7, is KAGVTQTPRYLIKTRGQQVTLSCSPISGHRSVSWYQQTPGQGLQFLFEYFSETQRNKGNFPGRFSGRQFSNSRSEMNVSTLELGDSALYLCASSTGTSEYEQYFGPGTRLTVT.